This entry features one T cell receptor beta chain sequence. This record comes from a study of Graves' ophthalmopathy and Graves' hyperthyroidism. Study-level background: The collection of peripheral blood took place at initial diagnosis, before any treatment.

The authors amplified TCR beta CDR3 regions from RNA transcripts. Following a first-round RT-PCR that used HTBI primers, a second-round multiplex PCR was carried out. TCRdb ran MiXCR on the multiplex PCR reads and lists one entry per CDR3 protein. The table has approximately 700,000 distinct CDR3 sequences, approximately 40% seen once. Deletions cut 8 bases from V and 0 bases from J, with 26 bases between. This CDR3 is 20 amino acids long. Per the germline V gene, CDR1 is SEHNR and CDR2 is FQNEAQ (reference sequence). The TCR comes from an adult man with Graves' ophthalmopathy. The chain links TRBV7-9 to TRBJ2-6, with D possibly TRBD1 on 8 matching bases. The sample comprised peripheral blood. DNA for the CDR3: TGTGCCAGCCAAGCAGGGGGCGCCTTTGCGGGAGACTCTGGGGCCAACGTCCTGACTTTC. It codes for CASQAGGAFAGDSGANVLTF.